Listed below are T cell receptor beta chains from one sample, sequenced in a study of cytotoxic CD8 clonotypes in ibrutinib-treated CLL. Here immunoSEQ multiplex PCR was the method, and the copy in TCRdb shows in-frame clones only, minus some. The data contain 70,000 to 85,000 clones, 70% to 90% of them singletons. Sample: PBMCs, taken at disease progression, from a patient treated with ibrutinib. These receptors were obtained from a human donor with chronic lymphocytic leukemia. Each CDR3 is given with its conserved first and last residue. Each record gives: D gene, J gene, V gene, clone size, CDR3 length, CDR3 DNA, CDR3 protein. A D gene is named only where the DNA matches it firmly. The listing skips clone size in some rows; elsewhere it reads once, few, many or a size class.

d_call: NA; j_call: TRBJ2-4; v_call: TRBV10-3; clone_size: NA; cdr3_length: 15; cdr3_nt: TGTGCCATCAGTGACCGACACCCGTCCAAAAACATTCAGTACTTC; cdr3_aa: CAISDRHPSKNIQYF
d_call: TRBD2; j_call: TRBJ2-7; v_call: TRBV2; clone_size: NA; cdr3_length: 14; cdr3_nt: TGTGCCAGCAGTGAAGGTCTAGCGGCGGGTGAGCAGTACTTC; cdr3_aa: CASSEGLAAGEQYF
d_call: NA; j_call: TRBJ2-3; v_call: TRBV27; clone_size: NA; cdr3_length: 14; cdr3_nt: TGTGCCAGCAGCTCATCCAGGGGTGCAGATACGCAGTATTTT; cdr3_aa: CASSSSRGADTQYF
d_call: TRBD1; j_call: TRBJ1-2; v_call: TRBV7-9; clone_size: once; cdr3_length: 17; cdr3_nt: TGTGCCAGCATGGCAGGGGGGGCCCGGGTCCGCTCTCATGGCTACACCTTC; cdr3_aa: CASMAGGARVRSHGYTF
d_call: NA; j_call: TRBJ2-6; v_call: TRBV28; clone_size: NA; cdr3_length: 16; cdr3_nt: TGTGCCAGCACGAAAACAGGGTTTGCCGGGGCCAACGTCCTGACTTTC; cdr3_aa: CASTKTGFAGANVLTF
d_call: NA; j_call: TRBJ1-4; v_call: TRBV4-2; clone_size: NA; cdr3_length: 16; cdr3_nt: TGTGCCAGCAGCCAAGGGACAGAGCCAACTAATGAAAAACTGTTTTTT; cdr3_aa: CASSQGTEPTNEKLFF
d_call: NA; j_call: TRBJ2-6; v_call: TRBV16; clone_size: NA; cdr3_length: 15; cdr3_nt: TGTGCCAGCAGCCAATCATACTCTGGGGCCAACGTCCTGACTTTC; cdr3_aa: CASSQSYSGANVLTF
d_call: TRBD1; j_call: TRBJ1-5; v_call: TRBV28; clone_size: NA; cdr3_length: 14; cdr3_nt: TGTGCCAGCAGCACAGGGGCCACGGGGCAAGCCCAGCATTTT; cdr3_aa: CASSTGATGQAQHF
d_call: NA; j_call: TRBJ2-3; v_call: TRBV6-6; clone_size: few; cdr3_length: 15; cdr3_nt: TGTGCCAGCAGTTATGAACTGCGGAGCACAGATACGCAGTATTTT; cdr3_aa: CASSYELRSTDTQYF
d_call: TRBD2; j_call: TRBJ2-1; v_call: TRBV7-9; clone_size: few; cdr3_length: 15; cdr3_nt: TGTGCCAGCAGCCCCTACAGCGGGGGTAACAATGAGCAGTTCTTC; cdr3_aa: CASSPYSGGNNEQFF
d_call: NA; j_call: TRBJ1-1; v_call: TRBV18; clone_size: NA; cdr3_length: 14; cdr3_nt: TGTGCCAGCTCACCACTTAGGACGGAAGGGTTAGCTTTCTTT; cdr3_aa: CASSPLRTEGLAFF
d_call: NA; j_call: TRBJ2-7; v_call: TRBV9; clone_size: NA; cdr3_length: 16; cdr3_nt: TGTGCCAGCAGCGTAGGTGGTGGACCCTCCAGTTACGAGCAGTACTTC; cdr3_aa: CASSVGGGPSSYEQYF
d_call: NA; j_call: TRBJ1-4; v_call: TRBV19; clone_size: NA; cdr3_length: 13; cdr3_nt: TGTGCCACCTCGGCCCTGGCAAATGAAAAACTGTTTTTT; cdr3_aa: CATSALANEKLFF
d_call: NA; j_call: TRBJ2-7; v_call: TRBV18; clone_size: few; cdr3_length: 15; cdr3_nt: TGTGCCAGCTCACCACCCGCCGTACTATCCTACGAGCAGTACTTC; cdr3_aa: CASSPPAVLSYEQYF
d_call: NA; j_call: TRBJ2-7; v_call: TRBV6-1; clone_size: NA; cdr3_length: 15; cdr3_nt: TGTGCCAGCAGCGACGACAGGTGGGGGTTTTACGAGCAGTACTTC; cdr3_aa: CASSDDRWGFYEQYF
d_call: TRBD2; j_call: TRBJ2-3; v_call: TRBV9; clone_size: NA; cdr3_length: 17; cdr3_nt: TGTGCCAGCAGCCCTCGACTAGCGGGGCTTTACACAGATACGCAGTATTTT; cdr3_aa: CASSPRLAGLYTDTQYF
d_call: NA; j_call: TRBJ1-2; v_call: TRBV7-6; clone_size: NA; cdr3_length: 15; cdr3_nt: TGTGCCAGCAGGGCCCGGCCGACAGGAAACTATGGCTACACCTTC; cdr3_aa: CASRARPTGNYGYTF
d_call: TRBD1; j_call: TRBJ2-3; v_call: TRBV5-1; clone_size: NA; cdr3_length: 16; cdr3_nt: TGCGCCAGCAGCTCCGGCATCCAGGGGGACACAGATACGCAGTATTTT; cdr3_aa: CASSSGIQGDTDTQYF
d_call: NA; j_call: TRBJ2-3; v_call: TRBV5-4; clone_size: NA; cdr3_length: 13; cdr3_nt: TGTGCCAGCAGCTACACGGTTCCAGATACGCAGTATTTT; cdr3_aa: CASSYTVPDTQYF
d_call: NA; j_call: TRBJ2-2; v_call: TRBV19; clone_size: NA; cdr3_length: 15; cdr3_nt: TGTGCCAGTAGTTCCCCTAGACTTTTCACCGGGGAGCTGTTTTTT; cdr3_aa: CASSSPRLFTGELFF
d_call: NA; j_call: TRBJ2-1; v_call: TRBV11-1; clone_size: NA; cdr3_length: 15; cdr3_nt: TGTGCCAGCAGCTTAGACAGGGGAGGATACAATGAGCAGTTCTTC; cdr3_aa: CASSLDRGGYNEQFF
d_call: NA; j_call: TRBJ1-1; v_call: TRBV18; clone_size: NA; cdr3_length: 13; cdr3_nt: TGTGCCAGCTCACCATGGATAGACACTGAAGCTTTCTTT; cdr3_aa: CASSPWIDTEAFF
d_call: NA; j_call: TRBJ1-1; v_call: TRBV9; clone_size: NA; cdr3_length: 14; cdr3_nt: TGTGCCAGCAGCGCCAGTACCTCAGGGACTGAAGCTTTCTTT; cdr3_aa: CASSASTSGTEAFF
d_call: TRBD1; j_call: TRBJ1-6; v_call: TRBV11-2; clone_size: NA; cdr3_length: 15; cdr3_nt: TGTGCCAGCAGCATAGGGGGCGCCAATAATTCACCCCTCCACTTT; cdr3_aa: CASSIGGANNSPLHF
d_call: TRBD1; j_call: TRBJ1-1; v_call: TRBV7-9; clone_size: NA; cdr3_length: 12; cdr3_nt: TGTGCCAGTAAGACAGGGGGGACTGAAGCTTTCTTT; cdr3_aa: CASKTGGTEAFF